This T cell receptor (beta chain) was observed in a study of identical twins. Study-wide results and limits: When twins shared out-of-frame alpha sequences, those sequences had excess low generation probability.

This clonotype was recorded many times. Its antigen is unknown. Through template switching, a universal primer site was introduced, and the cDNA contained unique molecular identifiers. MiXCR, applied by TCRdb to the 5' RACE reads, yields one record per CDR3 protein. The sample includes approximately 470,000 distinct CDR3 sequences, 14% of them seen just once. The V segment lost 3 bases and the J segment 6 bases; nucleotides outside the gene matches: 5. The CDR3 runs to 15 residues. This same sample was also taken into another study, of yellow fever vaccine responses in identical twins.

The rearrangement uses TRBV12-3 or TRBV12-4 and TRBJ2-7; 13 bases map to TRBD2. Sequenced material: CD4+ T cells sorted from blood. The origin of this receptor is a woman younger than 35 in good health. CDR3 residues: CASSFGLAGAPEQYF. In DNA, the CDR3 is TGTGCCAGCAGTTTTGGACTAGCGGGAGCTCCCGAGCAGTACTTC.